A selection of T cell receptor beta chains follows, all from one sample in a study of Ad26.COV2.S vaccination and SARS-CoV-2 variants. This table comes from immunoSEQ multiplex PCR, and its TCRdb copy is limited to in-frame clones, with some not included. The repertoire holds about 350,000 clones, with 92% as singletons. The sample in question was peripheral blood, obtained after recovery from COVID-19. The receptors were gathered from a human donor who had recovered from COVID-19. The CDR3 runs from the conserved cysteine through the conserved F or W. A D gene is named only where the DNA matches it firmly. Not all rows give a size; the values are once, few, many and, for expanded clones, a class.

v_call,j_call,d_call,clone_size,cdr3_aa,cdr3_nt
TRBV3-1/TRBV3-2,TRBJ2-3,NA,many,CASSRHGDTQYF,TGTGCCAGCAGCCGCCATGGAGATACGCAGTATTTT
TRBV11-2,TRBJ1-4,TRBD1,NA,CASSPRTGVNEKLFF,TGTGCCAGCAGCCCACGGACAGGGGTCAATGAAAAACTGTTTTTT
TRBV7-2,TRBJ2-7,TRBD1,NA,CASSLTGTGYEQYF,TGTGCCAGCAGCTTAACCGGGACAGGGTACGAGCAGTACTTC
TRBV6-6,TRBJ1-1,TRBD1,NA,CASSYRRPRGSSEAFF,TGTGCCAGCAGTTACCGGAGACCCAGGGGGTCCTCTGAAGCTTTCTTT
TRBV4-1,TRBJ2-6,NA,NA,CASSQGGGANVLTF,TGCGCCAGCAGCCAAGGAGGGGGGGCCAACGTCCTGACTTTC
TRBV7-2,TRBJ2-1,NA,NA,CASSLQTRRGLDSYNEQFF,TGTGCCAGCAGCCTACAAACACGCAGGGGCTTAGATTCCTACAATGAGCAGTTCTTC
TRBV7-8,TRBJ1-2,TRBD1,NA,CASSLDPRGTVGYTF,TGTGCCAGCAGCTTAGATCCCAGGGGGACGGTTGGCTACACCTTC
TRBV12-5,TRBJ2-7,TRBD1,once,CASALLSMGQGSREQYF,TGTGCTAGTGCTCTCCTCTCTATGGGACAGGGGTCTCGGGAGCAGTACTTC
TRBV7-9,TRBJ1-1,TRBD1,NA,CASSRTGLTEAFF,TGTGCCAGCAGCCGGACAGGGCTTACTGAAGCTTTCTTT
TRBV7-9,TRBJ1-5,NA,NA,CASSLDGRSNQPQHF,TGTGCCAGCAGCTTAGATGGGCGGAGCAATCAGCCCCAGCATTTT
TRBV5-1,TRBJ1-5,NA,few,CASSSGENQPQHF,TGCGCCAGCAGCTCAGGGGAAAATCAGCCCCAGCATTTT
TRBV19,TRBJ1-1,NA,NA,CASSKVVIGTEAFF,TGTGCCAGTTCGAAAGTGGTTATAGGCACTGAAGCTTTCTTT
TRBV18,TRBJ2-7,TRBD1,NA,CASSRDSSYEQYF,TGTGCCAGCTCACGGGACAGCTCCTACGAGCAGTACTTC
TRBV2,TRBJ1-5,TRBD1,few,CASSGDRGPGPANQPQHF,TGTGCCAGCAGTGGGGACAGGGGACCTGGTCCCGCGAATCAGCCCCAGCATTTT
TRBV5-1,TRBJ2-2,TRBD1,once,CASSLTGVHTGELFF,TGCGCCAGCAGCTTGACAGGGGTCCACACCGGGGAGCTGTTTTTT
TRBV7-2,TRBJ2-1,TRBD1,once,CASSPRTGNEQFF,TGTGCCAGCAGTCCTCGGACAGGGAATGAGCAGTTCTTC
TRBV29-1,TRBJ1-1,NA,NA,CSAVTTEAFF,TGCAGCGCCGTAACCACTGAAGCTTTCTTT
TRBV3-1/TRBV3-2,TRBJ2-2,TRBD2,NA,CATQGRTSGYTGELFF,TGTGCCACCCAAGGGAGGACTAGCGGGTACACCGGGGAGCTGTTTTTT
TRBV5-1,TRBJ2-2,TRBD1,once,CASSPGQGETGELFF,TGCGCCAGCAGCCCCGGACAGGGGGAGACCGGGGAGCTGTTTTTT
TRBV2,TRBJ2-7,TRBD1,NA,CASSARTGFGYEQYF,TGTGCCAGCAGTGCCAGGACAGGGTTTGGCTACGAGCAGTACTTC
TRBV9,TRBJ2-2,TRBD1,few,CASSDLGQGTTNTGELFF,TGTGCCAGCAGCGACCTGGGACAGGGAACTACGAACACCGGGGAGCTGTTTTTT
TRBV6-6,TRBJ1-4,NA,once,CASSYSGEKLFF,TGTGCCAGCAGTTACTCAGGGGAAAAACTGTTTTTT
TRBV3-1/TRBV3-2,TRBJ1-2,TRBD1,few,CASSQDRGHGYTF,TGTGCCAGCAGCCAAGACAGGGGGCATGGCTACACCTTC
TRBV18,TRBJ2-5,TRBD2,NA,CASSQTSGGLRETQYF,TGTGCCAGCTCACAGACTAGCGGGGGGTTACGAGAGACCCAGTACTTC
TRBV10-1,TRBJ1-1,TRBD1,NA,CASSESPQGAGNTEAFF,TGCGCCAGCAGTGAGTCCCCACAGGGGGCGGGAAACACTGAAGCTTTCTTT
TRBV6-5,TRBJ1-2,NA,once,CASSYSSPGRNYGYTF,TGTGCCAGCAGTTACTCAAGCCCGGGACGGAACTATGGCTACACCTTC
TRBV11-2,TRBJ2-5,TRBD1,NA,CASSLGDRGIKETQYF,TGTGCCAGCAGCTTAGGAGACAGGGGAATTAAAGAGACCCAGTACTTC
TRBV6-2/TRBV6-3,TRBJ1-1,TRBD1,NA,CASSADRNTEAFF,TGTGCCAGCAGTGCGGACAGGAATACTGAAGCTTTCTTT
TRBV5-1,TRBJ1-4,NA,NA,CASSLEQDNEKLFF,TGCGCCAGCAGCTTGGAGCAGGATAATGAAAAACTGTTTTTT
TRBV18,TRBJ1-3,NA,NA,CASSPVAANSGNTIYF,TGTGCCAGCTCACCTGTGGCGGCAAACTCTGGAAACACCATATATTTT
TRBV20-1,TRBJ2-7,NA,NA,CSASTGTPYEQYF,TGCAGTGCTAGTACCGGCACCCCCTACGAGCAGTACTTC
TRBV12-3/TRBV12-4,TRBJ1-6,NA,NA,CASSLALLPLHF,TGTGCCAGCAGTTTGGCCCTCTTGCCCCTCCACTTT
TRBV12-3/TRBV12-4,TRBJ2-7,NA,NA,CASSLARGQQYF,TGTGCCAGCAGTTTAGCAAGGGGACAGCAGTACTTC
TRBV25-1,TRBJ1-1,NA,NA,CASSEGGKRNTEAFF,TGTGCCAGCAGTGAAGGTGGTAAGAGGAACACTGAAGCTTTCTTT
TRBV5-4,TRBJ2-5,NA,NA,CASSLDFDGTQYF,TGTGCCAGCAGCTTGGACTTTGACGGGACCCAGTACTTC
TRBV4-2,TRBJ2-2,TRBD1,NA,CASSQERQGAAGELFF,TGTGCCAGCAGCCAAGAAAGACAGGGGGCCGCCGGGGAGCTGTTTTTT
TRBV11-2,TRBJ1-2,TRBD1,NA,CASSSGQGHYGYTF,TGTGCCAGCAGCTCCGGACAGGGGCACTATGGCTACACCTTC
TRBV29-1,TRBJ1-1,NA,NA,CSAQTGATEAFF,TGCAGCGCCCAAACCGGGGCCACTGAAGCTTTCTTT
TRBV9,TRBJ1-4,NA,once,CASSVAMGRGEKLFF,TGTGCCAGCAGCGTAGCCATGGGGCGCGGTGAAAAACTGTTTTTT
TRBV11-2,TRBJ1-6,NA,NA,CASSLSPPGDSPLHF,TGTGCCAGCAGCTTATCCCCTCCTGGGGATTCACCCCTCCACTTT
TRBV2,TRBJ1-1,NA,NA,CASGRGGLNTEAFF,TGTGCCAGTGGGAGGGGAGGGCTGAACACTGAAGCTTTCTTT
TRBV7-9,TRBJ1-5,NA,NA,CASSPRDPNQPQHF,TGTGCCAGCAGCCCCCGGGACCCCAATCAGCCCCAGCATTTT
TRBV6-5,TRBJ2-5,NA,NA,CASSYSGGETQYF,TGTGCCAGCAGTTACTCGGGGGGAGAGACCCAGTACTTC
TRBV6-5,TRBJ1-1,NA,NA,CASSYGGIELAEAFF,TGTGCCAGCAGTTACGGCGGAATTGAGCTGGCGGAAGCTTTCTTT
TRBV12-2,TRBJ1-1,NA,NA,CASRLVGREGTEAFF,TGTGCAAGTCGCTTAGTAGGCAGGGAGGGCACTGAAGCTTTCTTT
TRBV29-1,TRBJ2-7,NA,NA,CSARQAREGYEQYF,TGCAGCGCCCGACAGGCGAGGGAGGGCTACGAGCAGTACTTC
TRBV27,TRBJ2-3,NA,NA,CASREYAGHRERSQYF,TGTGCCAGCAGGGAATATGCGGGACACAGGGAGAGGTCGCAGTATTTT
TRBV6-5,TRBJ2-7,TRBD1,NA,CASSYNRGRIYEQYF,TGTGCCAGCAGTTACAACAGGGGGCGCATCTACGAGCAGTACTTC
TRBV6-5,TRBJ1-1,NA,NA,CASSPMNTEAFF,TGTGCCAGCAGTCCCATGAACACTGAAGCTTTCTTT
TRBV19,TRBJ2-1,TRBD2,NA,CASSPSGVSSYNEQFF,TGTGCCAGTAGCCCTAGCGGGGTCAGCTCCTACAATGAGCAGTTCTTC
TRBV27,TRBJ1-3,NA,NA,CASRPGRGNTIYF,TGTGCCAGCAGGCCGGGAAGGGGAAACACCATATATTTT
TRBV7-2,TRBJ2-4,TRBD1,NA,CASTYTVTGGDIQYF,TGTGCCAGCACCTACACGGTTACAGGGGGAGACATTCAGTACTTC
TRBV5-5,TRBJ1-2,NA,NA,CASSLSGLYGYTF,TGTGCCAGCAGCTTATCCGGCCTCTATGGCTACACCTTC